This T cell receptor (beta chain) was profiled in a study of somatic mutations in cytotoxic T cells in rheumatoid arthritis (dated by TCRdb to between 2016 and 2019). For context, the study as a whole: Peripheral blood (about 28 ml EDTA) was collected from patients immediately after diagnosis and before any treatment began. Some V beta antibody-stained T-cell populations were flow-sorted on a FACSAria II or Sony SH800 at nearly 100% purity, and sorted V beta1+ cells also underwent TCRB sequencing. A total of more than 55 rheumatoid arthritis patients and about 20 healthy controls underwent TCRB deep sequencing. Patients and controls did not essentially differ in median age, which was nearly identical between the groups. Whether expanded CD8+ T-cell clones in untreated, newly diagnosed rheumatoid arthritis carry somatic mutations was the study question, and clonality was characterized with TCRB deep sequencing.

Positive magnetic bead selection on an AutoMACS was used to isolate CD4+ and CD8+ cells, with flow cytometry used to check purity. A TCR V beta antibody panel was used in flow cytometry to screen first for clonal expansions, which were then characterized by TCRB deep sequencing of sorted CD8+ fractions. Isolation of peripheral blood mononuclear cells was done through Ficoll-Paque PLUS density gradient separation. DNA from CD4-enriched, CD8-enriched or PBMC samples was extracted using Nucleospin Tissue or Tissue XS kits and then quantified on a Qubit 2.0 fluorometer. The immunoSEQ assay was applied to genomic DNA for TCRB CDR3 sequencing. The study's processing was this. When patient CD8+ clones exceeding 1% were checked against published virus-specific TCRB sequences, only a few matched. Only productive TCRB rearrangements were included in the analyses. Clonality was expressed as a Shannon entropy-based productive clonality index, with each clone defined by a unique TCRB CDR3 sequence. Repertoire overlap between two samples was calculated from the template counts of each clone relative to total templates per sample. A correlation with a Spearman r of about 0.57 was found between V-gene usage by flow cytometry and V-gene usage by TCRB sequencing. This is the immuneACCESS table as TCRdb keeps it, with only in-frame sequences that have V and J called. A part of the clones is gone; compared with another copy, unresolved V genes explain less than half, and the rest is unexplained. V and J calls and clone size are as listed in that table; D and trimming were resolved from the DNA. This sample lists 14,000 or so clones; about 80% were detected once. The ten largest account for less than 35% of the sample.

About this clone itself: Its antigen target is currently unknown. No per-base quality is available; no much larger clone lies one base away.

Study-wide findings and limitations: Several identical CD8+ TCRB sequences were found in both blood and synovial fluid, and in about an eighth of the 65 patients the largest CD8+ clone exceeded 20% of CD8+ cells. It was unknown which antigens the expanded CD8+ clones targeted, and their absence from virus-specific databases did not exclude viral specificity. An increase of CD8+ clonality with age was seen in patients (Spearman r=0.49) but not in healthy controls. The slight TRBV07 underrepresentation in patients was not adjusted for multiple comparisons. CD8+ T-cell clonality in rheumatoid arthritis patients was not significantly different from that in age-matched healthy controls.

The CDR3 runs 15 amino acids, cysteine and phenylalanine included. The read is trimmed to its CDR3 DNA, 45 bases read in frame from base 1. V drops 2 bases and J drops 0 bases, leaving 10 bases in between. CDR1 and CDR2, looked up from the germline V gene, are MNHEY and SVGAGI. The specimen was CD8+ T cells sorted from blood. The source is an adult with rheumatoid arthritis. The chain is assembled from TRBV6-5 and TRBJ2-5; perhaps TRBD2 is the D gene, with 6 bases matching. The CDR3 in this case is CASSYLGGYQETQYF. The sequence in DNA is TGTGCCAGCAGTTACCTCGGAGGGTACCAAGAGACCCAGTACTTC.